Below, 31 T cell receptor beta chains from the same sample are listed, as sequenced in a study of preoperative IRX-2 immunotherapy in early breast cancer. The sample's treatment: preoperative locoregional IRX-2 cytokine immunotherapy. Assay: immunoSEQ multiplex PCR; the TCRdb copy retains only in-frame clones and omits some. The sample includes around 25,000 clones, roughly 90% of them seen just once. The source material was tumor tissue, sampled after IRX-2 immunotherapy. The receptors originated from a human donor with breast cancer.

This clone was recorded only once. The chain employs TRBV4-1 and TRBJ2-7; unclear D gene. The germline gives CDR1 MGHRA, CDR2 YSYEKL. The CDR3 has 10 amino acids. The V end lost 7 bases, the J end lost 4 bases, and 5 bases lay between the germline ends. This CDR3 reads CASNRYEQYV. In DNA form, the CDR3 reads TGCGCCAGCAACCGATACGAGCAGTACGTC.

The rearrangement links TRBV4-2 to TRBJ1-6; the match to TRBD1 covers 8 bases. The V gene's germline CDR1 is LGHNA and CDR2 YNFKEQ. V was pared by 0 bases and J by 6 bases, with 7 bases of the junction left unmatched. The CDR3 has 17 amino acids. The CDR3: CASSQESQGASNSPLHF. The CDR3 bases are TGTGCCAGCAGCCAAGAATCCCAGGGGGCTAGTAATTCACCCCTCCACTTT.

CDR3 region: CASRREYFEAFF. In DNA, the CDR3 is TGTGCCAGCAGACGAGAGTATTTTGAAGCTTTCTTT. The rearrangement joins TRBV2 to TRBJ1-1; D not resolved. The CDR3 loop spans 12 amino acids. Germline-derived CDR1 and CDR2 are SNHLY and FYNNEI. The germline V and J ends were trimmed by 6 bases and 7 bases, with 12 bases remaining between them. Together with reference TRBV2 and TRBJ1-1, the CDR3 gives the full variable domain: EPEVTQTPSHQVTQMGQEVILRCVPISNHLYFYWYRQILGQKVEFLVSFYNNEISEKSEIFDDQFSVERPDGSNFTLKIRSTKLEDSAMYFCASRREYFEAFFGQGTRLTVV.

With regard to this clone: The same CDR3 also results from other DNA sequences found in this sample. This chain uses TRBV5-1 with TRBJ1-4; 9 bases map to TRBD1. V lost 2 bases and J lost 8; bases outside the gene matches: 16. The CDR3 covers 18 residues. Germline loops: CDR1 SGHRS, CDR2 YFSETQ. CDR3 DNA: TGCGCCAGCAGCTTCCTAAGCCTCACACAGGGGGCTGGAGAAAAACTGTTTTTT. Translating gives CASSFLSLTQGAGEKLFF.

This clone came up once. The V and J genes are TRBV6-1 and TRBJ1-5; maybe TRBD1 (5 bases). V lost 3 bases and J 3 bases, leaving 6 bases between the germline ends. Per the germline V gene, CDR1 is MNHNS and CDR2 is SASEGT. CDR3 size: 13 residues. CDR3 DNA sequence: TGTGCCAGCAGTGAGACAGCCAATCAGCCCCAGCATTTT. Translated, it gives CASSETANQPQHF.

Remarks on this clone: The same CDR3 also results from other DNA sequences found in this sample. V usage is TRBV5-1 and J usage is TRBJ2-3, with D possibly being TRBD1 or TRBD2 (5 bases each). This CDR3 is 14 amino acids long. CDR1 and CDR2 from the germline V gene are SGHRS and YFSETQ. Trimming pared 4 bases from V and 2 bases from J, leaving 11 bases between. CDR3: CASSGGTVTDTQYF. The CDR3 region has the DNA TGCGCCAGCAGCGGGGGTACCGTCACAGATACGCAGTATTTT.

This clone is a singleton in its sample. The chain couples TRBV5-6 to TRBJ2-1; TRBD1 is a possible D gene (6 bases). Germline V gene lookup returns CDR1 SGHDT and CDR2 YYEEEE. CDR3 length: 13 amino acids. Deletions cut 0 bases from V and 8 bases from J, with 9 bases between. The CDR3 loop is CASSLARGYEQFF. For the CDR3, the DNA is TGTGCCAGCAGCTTGGCCAGGGGTTATGAGCAGTTCTTC.

V usage is TRBV2 and J usage is TRBJ2-2, with D unclear. V lost 10 bases and J 9 bases, leaving 12 bases between the germline ends. The CDR3 runs to 11 residues. Germline V gene lookup returns CDR1 SNHLY and CDR2 FYNNEI. CDR3 amino acids: CATSPLRELFF. The CDR3, as DNA: TGTGCCACCTCGCCCCTCCGGGAGCTGTTTTTT.

The chain joins TRBV11-2 to TRBJ2-3; D possibly corresponds to TRBD2 (7 bases). Trimming cost V 7 bases and J 2 bases, with 28 bases left between them. The CDR3 contains 19 residues. The germline gives CDR1 SGHAT, CDR2 FQNNGV. CDR3 sequence reads: CASNKQGRPGRGDTDTQYF. The CDR3, as DNA: TGTGCCAGCAACAAACAAGGGCGACCAGGGAGGGGGGACACAGATACGCAGTATTTT. The whole variable domain, filled in from reference TRBV11-2 and TRBJ2-3, reads EAGVAQSPRYKIIEKRQSVAFWCNPISGHATLYWYQQILGQGPKLLIQFQNNGVVDDSQLPKDRFSAERLKGVDSTLKIQPAKLEDSAVYLCASNKQGRPGRGDTDTQYFGPGTRLTVL.

This chain joins TRBV18 and TRBJ2-1, with D tentatively TRBD1 or TRBD2 (5 bases each). In germline, CDR1 is KGHSH, CDR2 LQKENI. The CDR3 has 17 residues. V gave up 5 bases and J gave up 0 bases, with 17 bases separating them. CDR3 protein: CASSSLGNGGSYNEQFF. CDR3 bases: TGTGCCAGCTCATCATTGGGAAATGGGGGCTCCTACAATGAGCAGTTCTTC. Full variable domain (missing parts from reference TRBV18 and TRBJ2-1): NAGVMQNPRHLVRRRGQEARLRCSPMKGHSHVYWYRQLPEEGLKFMVYLQKENIIDESGMPKERFSAEFPKEGPSILRIQQVVRGDSAAYFCASSSLGNGGSYNEQFFGPGTRLTVL.

This clone was found a few times. This chain uses TRBV19 with TRBJ2-7, with TRBD1 matching 10 bases. Germline CDR1 is LNHDA and CDR2 is SQIVND (reference sequence). V lost 3 bases, J lost 6 bases, and 5 bases stayed unmatched. The CDR3 length is 14 residues. This CDR3 is CASSIPGTGVEQYF. CDR3 bases: TGTGCCAGTAGTATTCCCGGGACAGGGGTCGAGCAGTACTTC.

This clone turned up a few times. The V gene is TRBV2, the J gene TRBJ1-5; D unresolved. The germline gives CDR1 SNHLY, CDR2 FYNNEI. V was pared by 3 bases and J by 7 bases, with 10 bases between. There are 13 residues in the CDR3. CDR3 protein: CASSERVTQPQHF. CDR3 DNA sequence: TGTGCCAGCAGTGAGAGGGTGACCCAGCCCCAGCATTTT.

CDR3 coding DNA: TGTGCCAGCTCACCGTCCGGTAAGGGGGATTCACCCCTCCACTTT. Protein sequence: CASSPSGKGDSPLHF. The chain is built from TRBV18 and TRBJ1-6, with D perhaps TRBD1 (6 bases). CDR3 length equals 15 residues. V lost 3 bases and J lost 8, with 14 bases in between. In germline, CDR1 is KGHSH, CDR2 LQKENI.

V gene TRBV9 combines with J gene TRBJ1-2; TRBD1 aligns across 9 bases. V trimming: 3 bases; J trimming: 5 bases; junction bases outside the gene matches: 11. CDR3 size: 16 residues. Germline-derived CDR1 and CDR2 are SGDLS and YYNGEE. The chain's CDR3 is CASSDQATGGSYGYTF. The CDR3 DNA reads as TGTGCCAGCAGCGACCAAGCGACAGGGGGGAGTTATGGCTACACCTTC.

The J gene is TRBJ2-1, the V gene TRBV27; 8 nucleotides align to TRBD1. The ends lost 6 bases at V and 6 bases at J; junction bases unmatched: 4. The CDR3 is made up of 13 amino acids. Germline CDR1 reads MNHEY; CDR2 reads SMNVEV (reference sequence). CDR3 nucleotide sequence: TGTGCCAGCAGGACAGGGGCGGGCAATGAGCAGTTCTTC. Its translation: CASRTGAGNEQFF.

CDR3 residues: CASSPATVLDRVGTGANVLTF. The CDR3 DNA reads as TGTGCCAGCAGCCCTGCGACCGTTCTGGACAGGGTAGGGACTGGGGCCAACGTCCTGACTTTC. The chain is built from TRBV7-7 and TRBJ2-6; 8 bases are shared with TRBD1. Unmatched junction bases numbered 20, after V lost 5 bases and J lost 2 bases. The CDR3 is made up of 21 amino acids. Germline V gene lookup returns CDR1 SSHAT and CDR2 FNYEAQ (reference sequence). The whole variable domain, filled in from reference TRBV7-7 and TRBJ2-6, reads GAGVSQSPRYKVTKRGQDVTLRCDPISSHATLYWYQQALGQGPEFLTYFNYEAQPDKSGLPSDRFSAERPEGSISTLTIQRTEQRDSAMYRCASSPATVLDRVGTGANVLTFGAGSRLTVL.

The V gene is TRBV19, the J gene TRBJ1-3; no clear D. CDR3 length: 15 amino acids. Deletions cut 4 bases from V and 0 bases from J, with 10 bases between. CDR1 and CDR2 (germline): LNHDA, SQIVND (reference sequence). CDR3 loop: CASSTPTYSGNTIYF. In nucleotides, the CDR3 is TGTGCCAGTAGTACTCCGACTTACTCTGGAAACACCATATATTTT.

In DNA, the CDR3 is TGCGCCAGCAGCCAATCTCCATCCGGGCCGAACGTAGGGTCACCCCTCCACTTT. Protein: CASSQSPSGPNVGSPLHF. This sequence joins TRBV4-1 and TRBJ1-6; D is ambiguous. Per the germline V gene, CDR1 is MGHRA and CDR2 is YSYEKL. V dropped 2 bases and J dropped 10 bases, with 24 bases sitting between them. This CDR3 has 18 residues.

CDR3 DNA: TGTGCCAGCTCACCAATGGAGGGGAGGGGGAACACTGAAGCTTTCTTT. Protein: CASSPMEGRGNTEAFF. This chain links TRBV18 with TRBJ1-1; D may be TRBD1 (5 bases). V lost 2 bases to trimming and J lost 1 base, with 14 bases between them. Looked up from germline, CDR1 is KGHSH and CDR2 is LQKENI. The CDR3 totals 16 residues.

V is TRBV7-8 and J is TRBJ2-5; possibly TRBD1 or TRBD2 for D (5 bases each). Germline V gene sequence: CDR1 SGHVS, CDR2 FQNEAQ. This CDR3 has 13 residues. Trimming left V 5 bases short and J 4 bases short, with 11 bases between. CDR3 region: CASSRGLGETQYF. DNA for the CDR3: TGTGCCAGCAGCCGGGGCCTAGGAGAGACCCAGTACTTC. Variable domain in full (rest from reference TRBV7-8 and TRBJ2-5): GAGVSQSPRYKVAKRGQDVALRCDPISGHVSLFWYQQALGQGPEFLTYFQNEAQLDKSGLPSDRFFAERPEGSVSTLKIQRTQQEDSAVYLCASSRGLGETQYFGPGTRLLVL.

The chain links TRBV30 to TRBJ2-5, with D unresolved. Gene TRBJ2-7 matches the end of the DNA better, so the J call may be wrong. CDR1 GTSNPN and CDR2 SVGIG come from the germline V gene (reference sequence). The CDR3 has 12 amino acids. The CDR3 DNA sequence: TGTGCCTGGTCGCGCAGTGCCTACGAGCAGTACTTC. Its protein is CAWSRSAYEQYF.

This clone has just a few counts. This is likely an artifact of a read error, given a far larger clone one base away. Other DNA sequences in the same sample also yield this CDR3. The gene calls are TRBV11-3 and TRBJ2-5, with TRBD2 as a possible D gene (5 bases). Germline V gene data show CDR1 as SGHNT and CDR2 as YENEEA. The CDR3 runs to 15 residues. Trimming shortened V by 5 bases and J by 5 bases, and 18 bases separated the two germline ends. In nucleotides, the CDR3 is TGTGCCAGCAGCCCAGAAGCTAGCCCCCGGGAGACCCAGTACTTC. This gives the protein CASSPEASPRETQYF.

The chain has TRBV19 and TRBJ1-1, with TRBD1 identical over 7 bases. The CDR3 contains 16 residues. Losses at the gene ends were 6 bases for V and 1 base for J; bases not matched to a gene: 11. Germline values: CDR1 LNHDA, CDR2 SQIVND (reference sequence). Here the CDR3 DNA reads TGTGCCAGTAGCACCCGGGAGGGGGCGGCGAACACTGAAGCTTTCTTT. Amino acid sequence: CASSTREGAANTEAFF.

V usage is TRBV27 and J usage is TRBJ1-5; D is undetermined. Per germline, CDR1 MNHEY and CDR2 SMNVEV (reference sequence). This CDR3 has 14 amino acids. V lost 7 bases to trimming and J lost 0 bases, with 10 bases between them. CDR3 in DNA: TGTGCCAGCAAAGGACTGAATAGCAATCAGCCCCAGCATTTT. Translating it yields CASKGLNSNQPQHF.

This clone was counted between two and nine times. This specimen includes other DNA sequences encoding the same CDR3. The chain employs TRBV10-2 and TRBJ1-1, with 8 bases fitting TRBD1. The junction had 7 bases not matched to a gene; V was cut back by 6 bases and J by 4 bases. This CDR3 region has 14 residues. Germline V gene sequence: CDR1 WSHSY, CDR2 SAAADI. CDR3 in DNA: TGCGCCAGCAGCGACGGACAGGGCGGCACTGAAGCTTTCTTT. It specifies CASSDGQGGTEAFF.

This clone was counted a single time. This chain uses TRBV5-1 with TRBJ2-1, with 15 bases that match TRBD2. V shed 3 bases, J shed 0 bases, and the junction held 7 bases outside the gene matches. Germline V gene lookup returns CDR1 SGHRS and CDR2 YFSETQ. CDR3 length equals 19 residues. The CDR3 loop is CASSSPGTSGGSSYNEQFF. The CDR3 coding sequence is TGCGCCAGCAGCTCTCCCGGGACTAGCGGGGGGAGCTCCTACAATGAGCAGTTCTTC.

This clone was observed a single time. The chain uses TRBV6-1 and TRBJ1-5, with no clear D. The germline V gene encodes CDR1 MNHNS and CDR2 SASEGT. The CDR3 consists of 13 residues. Trimming took off 6 bases at V and 0 bases at J, with 6 bases between the two ends. The CDR3 nucleotides read TGTGCCAGCAGGGATTATAGCAATCAGCCCCAGCATTTT. Its protein is CASRDYSNQPQHF.

The chain couples TRBV19 to TRBJ1-6; maybe TRBD1 (5 bases). V was trimmed by 5 bases and J by 10 bases, leaving 18 bases between them. The V gene's germline CDR1 is LNHDA and CDR2 SQIVND (reference sequence). The CDR3 is made up of 15 amino acids. The CDR3 spells CASSVGPLLGSPLHF. The DNA of the CDR3 is TGTGCCAGTAGTGTGGGGCCACTCCTCGGGTCACCCCTCCACTTT. Looking up the rest from reference TRBV19 and TRBJ1-6 gives the full variable domain: DGGITQSPKYLFRKEGQNVTLSCEQNLNHDAMYWYRQDPGQGLRLIYYSQIVNDFQKGDIAEGYSVSREKKESFPLTVTSAQKNPTAFYLCASSVGPLLGSPLHFGNGTRLTVT.

This rearrangement joins TRBV4-1 to TRBJ1-6, with D possibly being TRBD1 (6 bases). Deletions cut 6 bases from V and 5 bases from J, with 11 bases between. Germline V gene data show CDR1 as MGHRA and CDR2 as YSYEKL. The CDR3 consists of 14 residues. The CDR3 loop is CASRPGHDNSPLHF. The CDR3 DNA sequence: TGCGCCAGCAGACCGGGACATGATAATTCACCCCTCCACTTT.

The V call is TRBV23-1, the J call TRBJ1-3; 8 bases align to TRBD1. TRBV23-1 carries the ORF label, with uncertain function. Trimming removed 7 bases from V and 16 bases from J; junction bases left unmatched: 15. There are 13 residues in the CDR3. The CDR3 here is CASKKVVGTGLYF. CDR3 sequence (DNA): TGCGCCAGCAAGAAGGTGGTCGGGACAGGTTTGTATTTT.

The genes are TRBV7-3 and TRBJ2-3; TRBD2 might be the D (6 bases). V lost 6 bases to trimming and J lost 3 bases, with 16 bases between them. Germline V gene data show CDR1 as SGHTA and CDR2 as FQGTGA. The CDR3 spans 15 residues. The CDR3 coding sequence is TGTGCCAGCAGGGAGACGGGAGACCCTACAGATACGCAGTATTTT. This translates into CASRETGDPTDTQYF.